The clone carrying this T cell receptor (beta chain) was counted between two and nine times. What it recognizes is unknown. The CDR3 is 13 amino acids. Losses at the gene ends were 6 bases for V and 6 bases for J; bases not matched to a gene: 4. Germline assignment: CDR1 MDHEN and CDR2 SYDVKM. This record belongs to a study of identical twins. Study results and caveats: Invariant MAIT and iNKT cells are populations that could partly confound zero-insertion analyses.

The cDNA had a unique molecular identifier and a template-switch universal primer site. TCRdb ran MiXCR on the 5' RACE reads and lists one entry per CDR3 protein. The table has about 660,000 distinct CDR3 sequences, over 8.5% seen once; the top ten hold approximately 0.89%. These data also formed part of another study, on yellow fever vaccine responses in identical twins. That investigation notes: Vaccine-induced T cell responses in twins were reportedly observed to appear partly convergent, partly personalized.

The genes are TRBV28 and TRBJ2-7; 11 positions match TRBD1. The material sequenced was PBMCs. This clonotype was sampled from a woman younger than 35 in good health. The CDR3 is CASRRTGGGEQYF. The DNA for the CDR3 is TGTGCCAGCAGACGGACAGGGGGCGGCGAGCAGTACTTC.